These 25 T cell receptor beta chains originate from one sample sequenced in a study of T cell clonality in common variable immunodeficiency. The data were produced by immunoSEQ multiplex PCR, yet TCRdb's version contains in-frame clones alone and is incomplete. The sample is made up of 20,000 to 30,000 clones, none counted only once. Study conclusions and caveats: Common variable immunodeficiency TCR beta sequences reportedly had fewer deletions and N-nucleotide insertions.

Antigens of these TCRs are unknown. The sample consisted of peripheral blood mononuclear cells. The receptors were sampled from a human donor with common variable immunodeficiency.

This clone came up many times. Read sequence stops 3 residues before the CDR3 end, and the germline J gene provides the missing end. The V gene is TRBV12-5, the J gene TRBJ1-1, with TRBD1 identical over 7 bases. The CDR3 runs to 17 residues. J was trimmed by 5 bases and V by 5 bases; bases with no gene match: 17. The germline V gene encodes CDR1 LGHNT and CDR2 FRNRAP. CDR3 bases read: TGTGCTAGTGGTGTTTACTCAGGGGGTTCGTATTATACTGAA. Amino acids: CASGVYSGGSYYTE. The whole CDR3 reads CASGVYSGGSYYTEAFF.

In this sample, this clone turned up many times. The sequenced fragment ends 3 residues before the CDR3 boundary, so the rest is inferred from the germline J gene. This chain connects TRBV7-3 to TRBJ2-6; D unclear. This CDR3 region has 15 residues. Germline-derived CDR1 and CDR2 are SGHTA and FQGTGA. The V end was cut by 5 bases, the J end by 2 bases, with 10 bases between. The CDR3 bases that were read are TGTGCCAGCAGCCAAAGTAGGGCTGGGGCCAACGTC. This sequence encodes CASSQSRAGANV. The CDR3 in full is CASSQSRAGANVLTF.

This clone was counted at least ten times. Read data end 3 residues before the CDR3 end; the end is taken from the germline J gene. V is TRBV20-1 and J is TRBJ1-1; no definite D call. Trimming removed 0 bases from V and 1 base from J, with 9 bases in between. This CDR3 has 14 residues. Germline V gene lookup returns CDR1 DFQATT and CDR2 SNEGSKA (reference sequence). CDR3 bases read: TGCAGTGCTAGAGATTGGGCAGAGAACACTGAA. It specifies CSARDWAENTE. The complete CDR3 sequence is CSARDWAENTEAFF.

This clone was seen ten or more times. The sequenced CDR3 bases are TGTGCCAGCAGCTTAGCCGGCACTGAA. It encodes CASSLAGTE. The complete CDR3 protein is CASSLAGTEAFF. The chain carries TRBV11-2 and TRBJ1-1; no clear D. The read gets to within 3 residues of the CDR3 end, and the germline J gene fills in the rest. The V gene's germline CDR1 is SGHAT and CDR2 FQNNGV. The V and J ends lost 1 base and 4 bases respectively, with 4 bases between them. This CDR3 is 12 amino acids long.

This clone was counted only a few times. The CDR3 end is not reached by the read, which stops 3 residues before it; the germline J gene fills it in. This chain links TRBV6-2 or TRBV6-3 with TRBJ2-3, with TRBD2 matching over 8 bases. CDR1 is MNHEY, CDR2 SVGEGT, per germline. The CDR3 covers 15 residues. V lost 2 bases, J lost 4 bases, and 5 bases stayed unmatched. The CDR3 sequence is CASSYGREGADTQYF. CDR3 DNA, as far as it was read: TGTGCCAGCAGTTACGGACGGGAGGGGGCAGATACG.

This clone was recorded many times. From the germline J gene comes the end of the CDR3, since the read stops 3 residues before it. The rearrangement joins TRBV6-2 or TRBV6-3 to TRBJ2-1; tentatively, D is TRBD2 (5 bases). Germline CDR1 is MNHEY and CDR2 is SVGEGT. CDR3 length equals 14 residues. The germline V and J ends were trimmed by 6 bases and 5 bases, with 14 bases remaining between them. Incomplete CDR3 DNA: TGTGCCAGCAGCCCCTTAGCGTTTAACAATGAG. Amino acids: CASSPLAFNNE. In full, the CDR3 is CASSPLAFNNEQFF.

In the case of this clone: The read falls 3 residues short of the CDR3 end, and the missing part is taken from the germline J gene. This chain links TRBV5-6 with TRBJ2-5; D perhaps matches TRBD1 (6 bases). V was pared by 4 bases and J by 2 bases, with 9 bases between. This CDR3 contains 13 residues. Germline V gene sequence: CDR1 SGHDT, CDR2 YYEEEE. CDR3 DNA (partial): TGTGCCAGCAGCGTTGACAGGCAAGAGACC. Its translation is CASSVDRQET. The whole CDR3 protein reads CASSVDRQETQYF.

In its sample, this clone was seen many times. The CDR3 extends 3 residues past the end of the read, so its final part is completed from the germline J gene. The V call is TRBV20-1, the J call TRBJ1-2; D perhaps matches TRBD1 (6 bases). This CDR3 spans 13 amino acids. Germline V gene data show CDR1 as DFQATT and CDR2 as SNEGSKA (reference sequence). The CDR3 sequence is CSATTGTPGGYTF. The CDR3 bases that were read are TGCAGTGCTACTACCGGGACACCTGGGGGC.

This clone has at least ten counts. The part of the CDR3 DNA that was read is TGTGCCAGCAGTGAAGCTCTAGCGGGAGTGTATACG. Translated: CASSEALAGVYT. The complete CDR3 sequence is CASSEALAGVYTQYF. The chain is built from TRBV6-1 and TRBJ2-3; 10 bases fit TRBD2. The observed sequence ends 3 residues before the CDR3 terminus, with the missing tail filled in from the germline J gene. The CDR3 consists of 15 residues. J gave up 7 bases and V 0 bases, and 4 bases lay outside the gene matches. Germline values: CDR1 MNHNS, CDR2 SASEGT.

Comments on this clone: The read halts 3 residues ahead of the CDR3 end, with the missing end drawn from the germline J gene. In the same sample, other DNA sequences code for this CDR3. The genes are TRBV6-1 and TRBJ1-3; perhaps TRBD1 as D (5 bases). Trimming left V 3 bases short and J 4 bases short, with 16 bases between. Germline-derived CDR1 and CDR2 are MNHNS and SASEGT. The length of the CDR3 is 16 residues. The DNA read from the CDR3 is TGTGCCAGCAGTGAGGGCCCCCGGGGGTCGGGAAACACC. It codes for CASSEGPRGSGNT. In full, the CDR3 reads CASSEGPRGSGNTIYF.

The sample holds a few counts of this clone. The read stops 3 residues short of the end of the CDR3; the missing end is completed from the germline J gene. The gene calls are TRBV30 and TRBJ1-6; a weak D match, TRBD1 (6 bases). The CDR3 has 14 amino acids. The V end lost 7 bases, the J end lost 2 bases, and 12 bases lay between the germline ends. Per germline, CDR1 GTSNPN and CDR2 SVGIG (reference sequence). CDR3 DNA (partial): TGTGCCTCCCAAGGGGGAACCTATAATTCACCC. The encoded protein is CASQGGTYNSP. From start to end, the CDR3 is CASQGGTYNSPLHF.

This clone has a count of ten or more. The read ends 3 residues shy of where the CDR3 ends; the end is completed using the germline J gene. The chain has TRBV7-2 and TRBJ1-2, with 10 nucleotides matching TRBD1. Germline CDR1 is SGHTA and CDR2 is FQGNSA. The V gene end was trimmed by 2 bases and the J gene end by 6 bases; junction bases not matched to a gene: 6. The CDR3 runs to 15 residues. The covered CDR3 bases are TGTGCCAGCAGCTTAACGACCGGACAGGGGGATGGC. Its translation is CASSLTTGQGDG. In full, the CDR3 reads CASSLTTGQGDGYTF.

This clone was counted at least ten times. The junction does not match germline at one end; this may be a read error. Read sequence stops 3 residues before the CDR3 end, and the germline J gene provides the missing end. J is TRBJ1-5 and V is TRBV4-1, with 7 bases fitting TRBD1. The CDR3 is made up of 15 amino acids. CDR1 is MGHRA and CDR2 is YSYEKL in the germline V gene. CDR3 DNA (partial): TGCACCAGCAGCCCCTCCCGGGACAGTAATCAGCCC. Encoded protein: CTSSPSRDSNQP. The CDR3 reads in full as CTSSPSRDSNQPQHF.

This clone was detected a few times. The CDR3 end is not reached by the read, which stops 3 residues before it; the germline J gene fills it in. V is TRBV10-2 and J is TRBJ2-7, with a possible D match to TRBD2 (7 bases). CDR3 length: 14 residues. V was shortened by 3 bases and J by 3 bases, with 12 bases between the two germline ends. Germline CDR1 reads WSHSY; CDR2 reads SAAADI. CDR3 DNA (partial): TGCGCCAGCAGTGATACGGGGGGCAACTACGAG. It yields the protein CASSDTGGNYE. The whole CDR3 sequence is CASSDTGGNYEQYF.

This clone has a handful of counts. The CDR3 end falls 3 residues outside the read, so it is completed with the germline J gene. The chain uses TRBV16 and TRBJ1-1; D is unresolved. The length of the CDR3 is 12 residues. V gave up 5 bases and J gave up 7 bases, with 11 bases separating them. The V gene's germline CDR1 is KGHSY and CDR2 FQNENV. CDR3 bases read: TGTGCCAGCAGCAGTAGCGGCTTTGAA. Protein sequence: CASSSSGFE. The full CDR3 is CASSSSGFEAFF.

This clone has more than one count but fewer than ten. The read falls 3 residues short of the CDR3 end, and the missing part is taken from the germline J gene. V is TRBV30 and J is TRBJ1-4; D may be TRBD1 (6 bases). Trimming took off 0 bases at V and 4 bases at J, with 15 bases between the two ends. The CDR3 consists of 16 residues. From germline, CDR1 is GTSNPN and CDR2 SVGIG (reference sequence). The sequenced part of the CDR3 DNA is TGTGCCTGGAGTGTGGGGGCAGGCACCTATAATGAAAAA. This encodes CAWSVGAGTYNEK. The full-length CDR3 reads as CAWSVGAGTYNEKLFF.

This clone was found many times. The read terminates 3 residues before the CDR3 end, so the remaining end is supplied by the germline J gene. The chain combines TRBV18 with TRBJ2-1, with D possibly being TRBD2 (6 bases). Per germline, CDR1 KGHSH and CDR2 LQKENI. Trimming took 4 bases from V and 7 from J, leaving 11 bases between them. The CDR3 length is 13 residues. Incomplete CDR3 DNA: TGTGCCAGCTCACTACTAGCACTTAATGAG. Translated: CASSLLALNE. The CDR3 in full is CASSLLALNEQFF.

This clone appeared a few times. The read terminates 3 residues ahead of where the CDR3 ends, so the germline J gene completes it. The rearrangement links TRBV20-1 to TRBJ2-5; TRBD2 agrees at 12 bases. V dropped 4 bases and J dropped 5; count of bases not matched to a gene: 11. The CDR3 contains 16 residues. Germline CDR1 is DFQATT and CDR2 is SNEGSKA (reference sequence). CDR3 region: CSATSGLAGRPETQYF. The covered CDR3 bases are TGCAGTGCTACCTCCGGACTAGCGGGAAGGCCGGAGACC.

This clone was detected many times. The read halts 3 residues ahead of the CDR3 end, with the missing end drawn from the germline J gene. The V gene is TRBV18, the J gene TRBJ1-2, with a tentative D call TRBD1 (6 bases). CDR3 size: 15 residues. Germline loops: CDR1 KGHSH, CDR2 LQKENI. The V gene lost 2 bases and the J gene lost 2 bases, with 12 bases spanning the gap. The part of the CDR3 DNA that was read is TGTGCCAGCTCACCAGGACAGTTAAAAAACTATGGC. Translation gives CASSPGQLKNYG. The CDR3 in its entirety is CASSPGQLKNYGYTF.

There are many counts of this clone. The read falls 3 residues short of the CDR3 end, and the missing part is taken from the germline J gene. This sequence joins TRBV20-1 and TRBJ2-3; 11 bases agree with TRBD2. Trimming took 6 bases from V and 5 from J; bases not matched to a gene: 10. The CDR3 covers 15 residues. In germline, CDR1 is DFQATT, CDR2 SNEGSKA (reference sequence). CDR3 DNA (partial): TGCAGTGCCATAGATAGCGGGAGGGCGAGAGATACG. Translated: CSAIDSGRARDT. The whole CDR3 protein is CSAIDSGRARDTQYF.

The sample holds many counts of this clone. The CDR3 end lies 3 residues beyond the end of the read and is filled in from the germline J gene. V is TRBV7-9 and J is TRBJ1-2; no clear D. Germline CDR1 and CDR2: SEHNR and FQNEAQ (reference sequence). The CDR3 totals 15 residues. Between the trimmed V and J ends, which lost 4 bases and 2 bases, there was a span of 14 bases. CDR3 sequence: CASSSTKGANYGYTF. The covered CDR3 bases are TGTGCCAGCAGCTCAACCAAGGGTGCGAACTATGGC.

For this clone: The read gets to within 3 residues of the CDR3 end, and the germline J gene fills in the rest. The V gene is TRBV6-2 or TRBV6-3, the J gene TRBJ1-5, with a weak D call TRBD1 (6 bases). This CDR3 has 14 amino acids. Trimming left V 5 bases short and J 7 bases short, with 15 bases between. CDR1 and CDR2 (germline): MNHEY, SVGEGT. The CDR3 region is CASSRTQGWQPQHF. The sequenced CDR3 bases are TGTGCCAGCAGTCGAACACAGGGATGGCAGCCC.

This clone showed up many times. The read finishes 3 residues shy of the CDR3 end, and the germline J gene is used to complete it. This chain connects TRBV18 to TRBJ2-2; 7 bases line up with TRBD1. The CDR3 sequence is 16 residues long. Germline V gene data show CDR1 as KGHSH and CDR2 as LQKENI. The ends lost 0 bases at V and 4 bases at J; junction bases unmatched: 5. Here the CDR3 reads CASSPPSGGGTGELFF. CDR3 bases read: TGTGCCAGCTCACCACCGTCAGGGGGTGGCACCGGGGAG.

This clone was seen only a few times. The read ends 3 residues shy of where the CDR3 ends; the end is completed using the germline J gene. The chain combines TRBV13 with TRBJ2-2; TRBD1 aligns across 8 bases. Germline V gene data show CDR1 as PRHDT and CDR2 as FYEKMQ (reference sequence). After removal of 1 base from V and 5 bases from J, the junction contained 3 bases not matched to a gene. The CDR3 length is 15 residues. CDR3 sequence reads: CASSLDRGKTGELFF. CDR3 DNA (partial): TGTGCCAGCAGCTTAGACAGGGGGAAAACCGGGGAG.

This clone was observed a handful of times. The read falls 3 residues short of the CDR3 end, and the missing part is taken from the germline J gene. The V call is TRBV2, the J call TRBJ2-7; a possible D gene is TRBD2 (6 bases). Germline V gene data show CDR1 as SNHLY and CDR2 as FYNNEI. Trimming cost V 7 bases and J 2 bases, with 18 bases left between them. This CDR3 has 15 residues. CDR3 DNA (partial): TGTGCCAGCACCCGAAACCGGGACTCCACCTACGAG. This encodes CASTRNRDSTYE. The CDR3 in full is CASTRNRDSTYEQYF.